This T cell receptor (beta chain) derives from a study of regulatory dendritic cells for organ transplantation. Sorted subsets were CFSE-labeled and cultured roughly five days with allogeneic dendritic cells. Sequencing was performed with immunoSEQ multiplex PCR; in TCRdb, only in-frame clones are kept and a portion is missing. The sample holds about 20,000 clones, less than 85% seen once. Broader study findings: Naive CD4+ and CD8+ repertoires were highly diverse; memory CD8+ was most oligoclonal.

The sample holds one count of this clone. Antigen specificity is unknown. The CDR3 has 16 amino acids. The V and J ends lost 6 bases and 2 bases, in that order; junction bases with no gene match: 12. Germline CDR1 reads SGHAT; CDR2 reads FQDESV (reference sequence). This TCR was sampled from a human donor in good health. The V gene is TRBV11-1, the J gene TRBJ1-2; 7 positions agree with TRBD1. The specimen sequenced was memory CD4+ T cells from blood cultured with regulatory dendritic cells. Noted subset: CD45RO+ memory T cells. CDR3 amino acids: CASRPFGQTGNYGYTF. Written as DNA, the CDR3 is TGTGCCAGCAGACCCTTCGGCCAGACAGGGAACTATGGCTACACCTTC. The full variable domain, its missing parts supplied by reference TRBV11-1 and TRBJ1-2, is EAEVAQSPRYKITEKSQAVAFWCDPISGHATLYWYRQILGQGPELLVQFQDESVVDDSQLPKDRFSAERLKGVDSTLKIQPAELGDSAMYLCASRPFGQTGNYGYTFGSGTRLTVV.